This is a list of T cell receptor beta chains from one sample in a study of technical replicates of blood from several donors. Method: immunoSEQ multiplex PCR; TCRdb's copy keeps in-frame clones and lacks some. Of tens of thousands of clones listed, approximately 95% are singletons. Sequenced material: T cells isolated from PBMCs. The receptor set was obtained from a human donor in good health. Each CDR3 is given with its conserved first and last residue. A D gene is named only where the DNA matches it firmly.

V gene	D gene	J gene	CDR3 DNA	CDR3 protein
TRBV14	-	TRBJ1-2	TGTGCCAGCAGCCAAGTCGGGTGGCAGAACTATGGCTACACCTTC	CASSQVGWQNYGYTF
TRBV6-1	-	TRBJ2-3	TGTGCCAGCAGTGAAGACGATACAGGCACAGATACGCAGTATTTT	CASSEDDTGTDTQYF
TRBV5-1	TRBD2	TRBJ2-3	TGCGCCAGCAGCCCCCACGGACTAGCGGGAGGTAAAGATACGCAGTATTTT	CASSPHGLAGGKDTQYF
TRBV13	-	TRBJ2-3	TGTGCCAGCAGCTTAGGCGGTTATAGCACAGATACGCAGTATTTT	CASSLGGYSTDTQYF
TRBV5-1	-	TRBJ2-7	TGCGCCAGCAGCCCAGTTAGCGGAACCTCCTACGAGCAGTACTTC	CASSPVSGTSYEQYF
TRBV4-3	TRBD1	TRBJ1-1	TGCGCCAGCAGCCAAGTTCAGGGGGCCTGGAACACTGAAGCTTTCTTT	CASSQVQGAWNTEAFF
TRBV5-8	TRBD1	TRBJ2-1	TGTGCCAGCAGGCCCGGGACAGGTGTCGGGGCCTACAATGAGCAGTTCTTC	CASRPGTGVGAYNEQFF
TRBV6-5	TRBD2	TRBJ2-3	TGTGCCAGCAGTTACTTAGCGGGAGGAGGAGATACGCAGTATTTT	CASSYLAGGGDTQYF
TRBV6-1	-	TRBJ2-7	TGTGCCAGCAGTGGAGCTGCGGACTCCTACGAGCAGTACTTC	CASSGAADSYEQYF
TRBV28	-	TRBJ1-1	TGTGCCAGCAGTTTAGCCGTAGATACTGAAGCTTTCTTT	CASSLAVDTEAFF
TRBV25-1	-	TRBJ2-1	TGTGCCAGCAGTGAAGAGATCCCGTGGAATGAGCAGTTCTTC	CASSEEIPWNEQFF
TRBV29-1	-	TRBJ1-2	TGCAGCGTTGACGGGTGGAGGAACTATGGCTACACCTTC	CSVDGWRNYGYTF
TRBV6-1	TRBD1	TRBJ1-4	TGTGCCAGCAGAAGTTCAGGACAGGCCGAAAAACTGTTTTTT	CASRSSGQAEKLFF